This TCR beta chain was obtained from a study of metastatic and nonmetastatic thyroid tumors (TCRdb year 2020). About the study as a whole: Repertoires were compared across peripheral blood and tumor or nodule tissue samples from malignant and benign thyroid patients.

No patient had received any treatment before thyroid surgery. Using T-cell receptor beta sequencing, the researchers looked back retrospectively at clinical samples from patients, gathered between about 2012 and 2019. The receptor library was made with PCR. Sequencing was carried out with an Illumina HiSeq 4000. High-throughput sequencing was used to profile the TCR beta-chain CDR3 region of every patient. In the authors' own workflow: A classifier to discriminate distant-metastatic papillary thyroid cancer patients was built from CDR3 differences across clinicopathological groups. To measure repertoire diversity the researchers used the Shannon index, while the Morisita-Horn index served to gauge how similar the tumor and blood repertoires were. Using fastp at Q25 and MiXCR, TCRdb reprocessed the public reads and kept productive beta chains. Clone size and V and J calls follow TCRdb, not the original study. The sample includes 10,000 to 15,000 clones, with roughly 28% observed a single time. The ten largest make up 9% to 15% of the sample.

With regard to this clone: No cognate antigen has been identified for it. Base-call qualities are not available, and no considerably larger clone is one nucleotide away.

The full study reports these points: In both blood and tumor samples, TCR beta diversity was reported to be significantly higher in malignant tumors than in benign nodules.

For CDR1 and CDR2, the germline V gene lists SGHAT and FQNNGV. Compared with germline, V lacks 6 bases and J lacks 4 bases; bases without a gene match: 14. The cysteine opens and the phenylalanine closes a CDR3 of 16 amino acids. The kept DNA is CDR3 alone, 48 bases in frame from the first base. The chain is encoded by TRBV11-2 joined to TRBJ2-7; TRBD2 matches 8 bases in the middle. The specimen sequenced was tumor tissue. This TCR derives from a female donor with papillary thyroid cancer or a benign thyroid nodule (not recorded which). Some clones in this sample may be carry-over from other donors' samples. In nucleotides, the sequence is TGTGCCAGCAGTCCGCGACTAGCGTGGTATTGGTACGAGCAGTACTTC. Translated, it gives CASSPRLAWYWYEQYF.